Sequencing of this T cell receptor beta chain was carried out in a study of blood T cell repertoires in COVID-19. On the study more broadly: The samples span acute and convalescent COVID-19 from the United States, Italy and Spain.

The protocol was immunoSEQ multiplex PCR, while the TCRdb copy is restricted to in-frame clones and leaves out a portion. The profile shows 400,000 to 550,000 clones, around 89% of them singletons. The receptor comes from a woman aged 25 to 39 with acute or convalescent COVID-19. Sequencing was done on a sample of peripheral blood.

The DNA for the CDR3 is TGTGCCAGCATCAAAAGGACACAAATCTACACTGAAGCTTTCTTT. Translated, it gives CASIKRTQIYTEAFF. The gene calls are TRBV2 and TRBJ1-1, with D possibly being TRBD1 (5 bases). Trimming removed 7 bases at V and 3 bases at J, with 18 bases between. Per germline, CDR1 SNHLY and CDR2 FYNNEI. This CDR3 region has 15 residues. Variable domain in full (rest from reference TRBV2 and TRBJ1-1): EPEVTQTPSHQVTQMGQEVILRCVPISNHLYFYWYRQILGQKVEFLVSFYNNEISEKSEIFDDQFSVERPDGSNFTLKIRSTKLEDSAMYFCASIKRTQIYTEAFFGQGTRLTVV.